Below are 31 T cell receptor beta chains sequenced from a single sample in a study of control samples from healthy donors and cancer patients. Libraries were prepared by immunoSEQ multiplex PCR; TCRdb keeps only in-frame clonotypes and omits some of them. The data show over 70,000 clones, with around nine tenths seen just once and about 9.5% held by the top ten. The sequenced sample consisted of PBMCs. These receptors all stem from a woman aged 45-65 years with colorectal cancer.

The chain has TRBV6-5 and TRBJ2-4; 7 nucleotides align to TRBD1. CDR3 size: 15 residues. Germline CDR1 MNHEY, CDR2 SVGAGI. Germline trimming cut 6 bases from V and 4 bases from J; bases unmatched to any gene: 9. The chain's CDR3 is CASSSTQGTKNIQYF. The DNA of the CDR3 is TGTGCCAGCAGCTCCACACAGGGGACAAAAAACATTCAGTACTTC.

The rearrangement uses TRBV14 and TRBJ1-1; D uncertain. The V end lost 0 bases, the J end lost 7 bases, and 9 bases lay between the germline ends. Germline-derived CDR1 and CDR2 are SGHDN and FVKESK. CDR3 length: 13 amino acids. CDR3 DNA sequence: TGTGCCAGCAGCCAAGATGGAGGGATTGAAGCTTTCTTT. It yields the protein CASSQDGGIEAFF.

The gene calls are TRBV2 and TRBJ1-5; weak D call: TRBD1 (6 bases). Germline V gene data show CDR1 as SNHLY and CDR2 as FYNNEI. There are 15 residues in the CDR3. The V end lost 6 bases, the J end lost 2 bases, and 14 bases lay between the germline ends. CDR3 DNA sequence: TGTGCCAGCAGGACGGACAGTGGCGGCAATCAGCCCCAGCATTTT. It is translated as CASRTDSGGNQPQHF.

V is TRBV10-2 and J is TRBJ2-1, with 8 bases aligning to TRBD1. The V and J ends lost 4 bases and 3 bases, in that order; junction bases with no gene match: 5. Germline CDR1 reads WSHSY; CDR2 reads SAAADI. The length of the CDR3 is 15 residues. Written as DNA, the CDR3 is TGCGCCAGCAGTGCGGGACAGGCGGGCTACAATGAGCAGTTCTTC. This sequence encodes CASSAGQAGYNEQFF.

This chain uses TRBV11-3 with TRBJ2-3, with 8 bases fitting TRBD1. Germline V CDR1 and CDR2: SGHNT, YENEEA. The ends lost 0 bases at V and 1 base at J; junction bases unmatched: 3. The CDR3 covers 16 residues. CDR3 protein: CASSLEGGQGTDTQYF. CDR3 coding DNA: TGTGCCAGCAGCTTAGAGGGGGGACAGGGCACAGATACGCAGTATTTT. Filled out from reference TRBV11-3 and TRBJ2-3, the complete variable domain reads EAGVVQSPRYKIIEKKQPVAFWCNPISGHNTLYWYLQNLGQGPELLIRYENEEAVDDSQLPKDRFSAERLKGVDSTLKIQPAELGDSAVYLCASSLEGGQGTDTQYFGPGTRLTVL.

CDR3 protein: CASSRAQGQGLPPATQYF. CDR3 nucleotide sequence: TGTGCCAGCAGCCGTGCACAGGGTCAGGGATTACCTCCGGCTACGCAGTATTTT. The rearrangement uses TRBV7-2 and TRBJ2-3, with D maybe TRBD1 (6 bases). Germline V lookup: CDR1 SGHTA, CDR2 FQGNSA. Trimming took 5 bases from V and 8 from J, leaving 29 bases between them. This CDR3 is built from 18 residues.

The rearrangement links TRBV2 to TRBJ1-1; D gene uncertain. Germline CDR1 reads SNHLY; CDR2 reads FYNNEI. The germline V and J ends were trimmed by 7 bases and 2 bases, with 5 bases remaining between them. There are 11 residues in the CDR3. For the CDR3, the DNA is TGTGCCAGCAAGGGAAACACTGAAGCTTTCTTT. This gives the protein CASKGNTEAFF.

This clone has at least ten counts. The chain recombines TRBV2 with TRBJ2-3, with 10 bases aligning to TRBD2. J lost 3 bases, V lost 2 bases, and 8 bases had no gene match. The germline CDR1 and CDR2 sequences are SNHLY and FYNNEI. This CDR3 is 17 amino acids long. In DNA, the CDR3 is TGTGCCAGCAGTGAACTGGCTAGCGGGGGTAGAACAGATACGCAGTATTTT. This encodes CASSELASGGRTDTQYF.

The V call is TRBV6-2 or TRBV6-3, the J call TRBJ1-2; D call uncertain. With 2 bases removed from V and 6 bases from J, the gap between germline ends came to 10 bases. The CDR3 runs to 13 residues. Germline V lookup: CDR1 MNHEY, CDR2 SVGEGT. CDR3 protein: CASSYELIDGYTF. In nucleotides, the CDR3 is TGTGCCAGCAGTTACGAACTTATTGATGGCTACACCTTC.

The V and J genes are TRBV19 and TRBJ2-3; 10 bases fit TRBD1. The CDR3 runs 14 residues. The V gene's germline CDR1 is LNHDA and CDR2 SQIVND (reference sequence). V trimming: 7 bases; J trimming: 3 bases; junction bases outside the gene matches: 4. CDR3 amino acids: CASTDRGLTDTQYF. In nucleotides, the CDR3 is TGTGCCAGTACCGACAGGGGGCTAACAGATACGCAGTATTTT. Together with reference TRBV19 and TRBJ2-3, the CDR3 gives the full variable domain: DGGITQSPKYLFRKEGQNVTLSCEQNLNHDAMYWYRQDPGQGLRLIYYSQIVNDFQKGDIAEGYSVSREKKESFPLTVTSAQKNPTAFYLCASTDRGLTDTQYFGPGTRLTVL.

This clone has just one count. The rearrangement uses TRBV28 and TRBJ1-2, with unresolved D. Trimming stripped 5 bases from V and 5 bases from J, with 18 bases between. Germline V gene sequence: CDR1 MDHEN, CDR2 SYDVKM. The CDR3 consists of 15 residues. CDR3 nucleotide sequence: TGTGCCAGCAGTCCAAACCACAGTTCCTATTATGGCTACACCTTC. Translating it yields CASSPNHSSYYGYTF.

The chain links TRBV10-3 to TRBJ1-5, with 7 bases lining up with TRBD1. Germline V gene sequence: CDR1 ENHRY, CDR2 SYGVKD. V dropped 3 bases and J dropped 5; count of bases not matched to a gene: 4. The CDR3 has 14 residues. The CDR3 DNA reads TGTGCCATCAGTGAAGATACAGGGGATCAGCCCCAGCATTTT. Encoded protein: CAISEDTGDQPQHF.

J is TRBJ1-5 and V is TRBV2; the match to TRBD1 covers 10 bases. Trimming removed 8 bases from V and 1 base from J; junction bases left unmatched: 8. This CDR3 comprises 16 residues. Germline assignment: CDR1 SNHLY and CDR2 FYNNEI. CDR3 region: CASVWDRGGSNQPQHF. CDR3 nucleotides: TGTGCCAGCGTTTGGGACAGGGGAGGGAGCAATCAGCCCCAGCATTTT.

The chain uses TRBV12-5 and TRBJ2-1; D might be TRBD2 (6 bases). Trimming pared 8 bases from V and 4 bases from J, leaving 18 bases between. This CDR3 is built from 15 residues. Germline-derived CDR1 and CDR2 are LGHNT and FRNRAP. The CDR3 bases are TGTGCTAGTCTTCTCGGAGGGGTTAGTTACAATGAGCAGTTCTTC. Translating it yields CASLLGGVSYNEQFF.

This chain uses TRBV9 with TRBJ2-1; D perhaps matches TRBD1 (8 bases). V was clipped by 4 bases and J by 5 bases, with 31 bases between them. This CDR3 region has 20 residues. Germline values: CDR1 SGDLS, CDR2 YYNGEE. The CDR3 DNA is TGTGCCAGCAGCCTCCGAGCGGGAAGTAGTCAGGGGGCAAGACACAATGAGCAGTTCTTC. This codes for CASSLRAGSSQGARHNEQFF.

This rearrangement joins TRBV12-3 or TRBV12-4 to TRBJ1-2, with unresolved D. This CDR3 has 12 residues. V was trimmed by 6 bases and J by 7 bases, leaving 12 bases between them. As DNA, the CDR3 is TGTGCCAGCAGGGGCGTCCTTCTTGGCTACACCTTC. This gives the protein CASRGVLLGYTF.

The V gene is TRBV27, the J gene TRBJ2-2; no reliable D call. The V gene's germline CDR1 is MNHEY and CDR2 SMNVEV (reference sequence). This CDR3 has 11 amino acids. Trimming removed 6 bases at V and 5 bases at J, with 4 bases between. CDR3 DNA: TGTGCCAGCAGGTTGACCGGGGAGCTGTTTTTT. Amino acids: CASRLTGELFF.

The CDR3 spells CASSLMGDQPQHF. The CDR3 DNA is TGTGCCAGCAGTTTAATGGGAGATCAGCCCCAGCATTTT. The genes are TRBV28 and TRBJ1-5; no clear D gene. The CDR3 loop spans 13 amino acids. CDR1 MDHEN and CDR2 SYDVKM come from the germline V gene. The V end was cut by 2 bases, the J end by 5 bases, with 7 bases between. The full variable domain, rest sourced from reference TRBV28 and TRBJ1-5, is DVKVTQSSRYLVKRTGEKVFLECVQDMDHENMFWYRQDPGLGLRLIYFSYDVKMKEKGDIPEGYSVSREKKERFSLILESASTNQTSMYLCASSLMGDQPQHFGDGTRLSIL.

V and J are TRBV9 and TRBJ2-5, with D uncertain. The CDR3 length is 15 residues. CDR1 SGDLS and CDR2 YYNGEE come from the germline V gene. Trimming shortened V by 0 bases and J by 5 bases, and 14 bases separated the two germline ends. The CDR3 bases are TGTGCCAGCAGCGTAGCGGGCACCGCCCAGGAGACCCAGTACTTC. It codes for CASSVAGTAQETQYF.

The genes are TRBV5-1 and TRBJ2-2; D remains unclear. CDR3 size: 15 residues. Germline CDR1 reads SGHRS; CDR2 reads YFSETQ. V was pared by 1 base and J by 6 bases, with 13 bases between. The CDR3 sequence is CASSLMLGKAGELFF. The DNA of the CDR3 is TGCGCCAGCAGCTTGATGTTAGGGAAGGCCGGGGAGCTGTTTTTT.

The genes are TRBV27 and TRBJ2-1; D is uncertain. Germline CDR1 and CDR2: MNHEY and SMNVEV (reference sequence). The CDR3 is made up of 16 amino acids. Trimming removed 5 bases from V and 0 bases from J, with 14 bases in between. The CDR3 reads CASSIVGFYSYNEQFF. DNA for the CDR3: TGTGCCAGCAGTATTGTAGGTTTCTACTCCTACAATGAGCAGTTCTTC.

The chain has TRBV19 and TRBJ2-1; 8 bases match TRBD1. Trimming at V came to 3 bases and at J to 4 bases, leaving 5 bases not matched to a gene. The CDR3 totals 15 residues. Looked up from germline, CDR1 is LNHDA and CDR2 is SQIVND (reference sequence). DNA of the CDR3: TGTGCCAGTAGTATGCCGGGACAGGCGTACAATGAGCAGTTCTTC. Its translation: CASSMPGQAYNEQFF.

The rearrangement joins TRBV3-1 (or the pseudogene TRBV3-2) to TRBJ1-2; TRBD1 is a possible D gene (6 bases). This CDR3 is built from 14 residues. The germline CDR1 and CDR2 sequences are LGHDT and YNNKEL (reference sequence). Trimming removed 2 bases at V and 5 bases at J, with 12 bases between. Here the CDR3 reads CASSQFDRLYGYTF. CDR3 DNA sequence: TGTGCCAGCAGCCAATTTGACAGGCTTTATGGCTACACCTTC.

V and J are TRBV21-1 and TRBJ2-3; TRBD2, the table's D call, lacks a check against the DNA. TRBV21-1 is a recognized pseudogene. This CDR3 is 14 amino acids long. The CDR3 nucleotides are TGTGCCAGCAGGCGGGGGACTAGCACAGATACGCAGTATTTT. It encodes CASRRGTSTDTQYF.

The rearrangement uses TRBV5-4 and TRBJ2-1, with TRBD1 identical over 11 bases. The J segment lost 3 bases and the V segment lost 4 bases, leaving 3 bases of the junction unmatched. CDR1 is SGHNT and CDR2 is YYREEE in the germline V gene (reference sequence). The CDR3 sequence is 15 residues long. The CDR3 sequence is CASSQGTGGYNEQFF. The DNA for the CDR3 is TGTGCCAGCAGCCAAGGGACAGGGGGCTACAATGAGCAGTTCTTC.

The CDR3 DNA sequence: TGCGCCAGCAGCCAAGATGCTAGCGGGGGTTTGAATACGCAGTATTTT. Translation: CASSQDASGGLNTQYF. This chain links TRBV4-1 with TRBJ2-3; TRBD2 aligns across 10 bases. The germline V gene has CDR1 MGHRA and CDR2 YSYEKL. The CDR3 length is 16 residues. The J segment lost 7 bases and the V segment lost 0 bases, leaving 7 bases of the junction unmatched.

The V gene is TRBV19, the J gene TRBJ2-6; no reliable D call. Trimming cost V 5 bases and J 1 base, with 6 bases left between them. CDR3 length: 14 residues. Germline loops: CDR1 LNHDA, CDR2 SQIVND (reference sequence). The CDR3 region is CASSRTSGANVLTF. In nucleotides, the CDR3 is TGTGCCAGTAGTCGGACGTCTGGGGCCAACGTCCTGACTTTC.

V is TRBV12-5 and J is TRBJ2-1; tentatively, D is TRBD1 (7 bases). V gave up 4 bases and J gave up 0 bases, with 19 bases separating them. The CDR3 is made up of 18 amino acids. Germline lookup yields CDR1 LGHNT and CDR2 FRNRAP. CDR3 protein: CASGSSQGGLVSYNEQFF. CDR3 bases: TGTGCTAGTGGTTCCTCCCAGGGGGGCTTGGTCTCCTACAATGAGCAGTTCTTC.

The chain carries TRBV20-1 and TRBJ1-1; D is ambiguous. This CDR3 comprises 10 residues. Germline V gene lookup returns CDR1 DFQATT and CDR2 SNEGSKA (reference sequence). The V end lost 7 bases, the J end lost 5 bases, and 8 bases lay between the germline ends. The CDR3 region is CSGVGTEAFF. CDR3 nucleotides: TGCAGTGGGGTGGGGACTGAAGCTTTCTTT.

There are a few counts of this clone. The rearrangement joins TRBV5-1 to TRBJ2-7; the match to TRBD2 covers 14 bases. Per germline, CDR1 SGHRS and CDR2 YFSETQ. This CDR3 spans 18 amino acids. J was trimmed by 3 bases and V by 0 bases; bases with no gene match: 8. CDR3 nucleotides: TGCGCCAGCAGCTTGGGCCCTGGACTAGCGGGGGGTAACTACGAGCAGTACGTC. It encodes CASSLGPGLAGGNYEQYV.

The rearrangement uses TRBV6-1 and TRBJ2-5, with D perhaps given as TRBD1 or TRBD2 (6 bases each). This CDR3 is built from 16 residues. V lost 2 bases and J lost 2, with 15 bases in between. CDR1 is MNHNS and CDR2 is SASEGT in the germline V gene. For the CDR3, the DNA is TGTGCCAGCAGTGAAAGGGTAGGGGGGTTACAAGAGACCCAGTACTTC. Translating gives CASSERVGGLQETQYF.